Sequencing of this T cell receptor beta chain was carried out in a study of blood T cells in healthy people across ages. The authors ran a second PCR of about 7 to 12 cycles using a sample-barcoded 5' primer and a J-beta primer mix. The authors tagged each cDNA molecule using a template-switch adaptor with 12 random nucleotides. TCRdb re-derived calls from the 5' RACE reads in MiXCR, one entry per CDR3 protein. The table records about 650,000 distinct CDR3 sequences, about a third of them present only once. This CDR3 is 13 amino acids long. V gave up 2 bases and J gave up 8 bases, with 11 bases separating them. CDR1 and CDR2 (germline): KGHDR, SFDVKD. No fewer than 6 micrograms of total RNA were isolated from every sample. The table lists this clonotype with many counts.

Sequenced input: blood. The V and J genes are TRBV24-1 and TRBJ1-2, with D unclear. The origin of this receptor is a woman older than 75 in good health. Here the CDR3 reads CATSDYRGGGYTF. The CDR3 DNA is TGTGCCACCAGTGATTACCGAGGAGGCGGCTACACCTTC.